The T cell receptor (beta chain) under discussion was sequenced for a study of response to subunit inactivated influenza vaccine. Only a few counts were recorded for this clonotype. The target antigen is unknown. Each CDR3 protein is one row after TCRdb ran MiXCR on the RT-PCR reads. The sample records hundreds of thousands of distinct CDR3 sequences, about 15% being singletons. Study-wide results and caveats: That few new T cells are recruited by each seasonal influenza vaccination was the authors' suggestion.

The clonotype was recovered from a man aged 45-65 years who received an inactivated influenza vaccine. The sequencing here drew on PBMCs from blood, taken around two weeks before vaccination.

The CDR3 spells CASSLIQISYEQYF. In DNA, the CDR3 is TGTGCCAGCAGCTTAATTCAGATATCCTACGAGCAGTACTTC. The V gene is TRBV7-2, the J gene TRBJ2-7, with D hard to call. Germline-derived CDR1 and CDR2 are SGHTA and FQGNSA. This CDR3 region has 14 residues. Trimming shortened V by 2 bases and J by 1 base, and 9 bases separated the two germline ends. The whole variable domain, remainder taken from reference TRBV7-2 and TRBJ2-7, is GAGVSQSPSNKVTEKGKDVELRCDPISGHTALYWYRQSLGQGLEFLIYFQGNSAPDKSGLPSDRFSAERTGGSVSTLTIQRTQQEDSAVYLCASSLIQISYEQYFGPGTRLTVT.